A selection of T cell receptor beta chains follows, all from one sample in a study of blood T cell repertoires in COVID-19. Produced via immunoSEQ multiplex PCR; TCRdb's table is partial and in-frame only. The profile covers roughly 150,000 clones, with roughly 90% appearing a single time and approximately 2.8% taken by the ten largest. Sequencing used peripheral blood. Receptor source: a man aged 55 to 70 with acute or convalescent COVID-19. Each CDR3 is given with its conserved first and last residue. The D gene is left open where the match is weak. Size values are once, few and many counts, or a class for expanded clones, and some rows have none.

>TRBJ2-3|-|TRBV3-1/TRBV3-2|-
CASSQEKMGGGTDTQYF
TGTGCCAGCAGCCAAGAAAAAATGGGCGGGGGCACAGATACGCAGTATTTT
>TRBJ1-5|-|TRBV24-1|-
CATSGTVDQPQHF
TGTGCCACCAGTGGGACAGTGGATCAGCCCCAGCATTTT
>TRBJ1-1|-|TRBV19|-
CASSMWQGPTMNTEAFF
TGTGCCAGTAGTATGTGGCAGGGGCCGACGATGAACACTGAAGCTTTCTTT
>TRBJ2-1|-|TRBV7-2|TRBD2
CASSFPTGTNDNEQFF
TGTGCCAGCAGCTTCCCCACCGGGACTAATGACAATGAGCAGTTCTTC
>TRBJ1-1|-|TRBV5-5|-
CASSFFGNTEAFF
TGTGCCAGCAGCTTCTTCGGGAACACTGAAGCTTTCTTT
>TRBJ1-5|-|TRBV29-1|-
CSVGGGNQPQHF
TGCAGCGTTGGGGGGGGGAATCAGCCCCAGCATTTT
>TRBJ1-5|-|TRBV6-5|TRBD1
CASSTGGGQPQHF
TGTGCCAGCAGTACAGGGGGGGGTCAGCCCCAGCATTTT
>TRBJ2-1|once|TRBV18|TRBD2
CASSPMASGGDTLYNEQFF
TGTGCCAGCTCACCGATGGCTAGCGGGGGGGACACACTTTACAATGAGCAGTTCTTC
>TRBJ2-3|-|TRBV5-1|TRBD2
CASSFDGTSGGVTDTQYF
TGCGCCAGCAGCTTCGACGGGACTAGCGGGGGGGTCACAGATACGCAGTATTTT
>TRBJ2-1|-|TRBV6-2/TRBV6-3|TRBD1
CASSDRGGNEQFF
TGTGCCAGCAGTGACAGGGGTGGCAATGAGCAGTTCTTC
>TRBJ2-1|-|TRBV4-3|TRBD2
CASSQDLALAGGSFF
TGCGCCAGCAGCCAAGATCTAGCGCTAGCGGGGGGGTCGTTCTTC
>TRBJ2-3|-|TRBV2|-
CASSGGGSTDTQYF
TGTGCCAGCAGTGGAGGGGGAAGCACAGATACGCAGTATTTT
>TRBJ1-2|-|TRBV6-5|TRBD1
CASKRTGVAGYTF
TGTGCCAGCAAACGAACAGGGGTGGCTGGCTACACCTTC
>TRBJ1-6|-|TRBV7-9|-
CASSPPDNRASPLHF
TGTGCCAGCAGCCCCCCCGATAACAGGGCATCACCCCTCCACTTT
>TRBJ2-1|-|TRBV29-1|TRBD2
CSVREGGASFYNEQFF
TGCAGCGTTCGGGAGGGCGGGGCCAGCTTTTACAATGAGCAGTTCTTC
>TRBJ2-1|-|TRBV7-6|TRBD2
CASSLTARGVYNEQFF
TGTGCCAGCAGCTTAACGGCGCGGGGGGTGTACAATGAGCAGTTCTTC
>TRBJ1-5|-|TRBV19|-
CASSPQNQPQHF
TGTGCCAGTAGCCCCCAAAATCAGCCCCAGCATTTT
>TRBJ1-1|-|TRBV6-5|-
CASSLKGGREAFF
TGTGCCAGCAGTCTTAAAGGGGGTCGTGAAGCTTTCTTT
>TRBJ2-6|-|TRBV7-8|TRBD1
CASSRPRDRDAGANVLTF
TGTGCCAGCAGTCGCCCCCGGGACAGGGATGCTGGGGCCAACGTCCTGACTTTC
>TRBJ1-6|-|TRBV10-3|-
CAIGTDREALRSPLHF
TGTGCCATCGGTACGGACAGAGAGGCTCTAAGGTCACCCCTCCACTTT
>TRBJ1-2|-|TRBV10-1|TRBD1
CASRGTGVFNYGYTF
TGCGCCAGCAGAGGGACAGGAGTCTTTAACTATGGCTACACCTTC
>TRBJ1-1|-|TRBV14|-
CASSRGQRGAEAFF
TGTGCCAGCAGCCGAGGACAGCGGGGTGCTGAAGCTTTCTTT
>TRBJ2-1|-|TRBV24-1|-
CATSDSVYNEQFF
TGTGCCACCAGTGACTCCGTTTACAATGAGCAGTTCTTC
>TRBJ2-4|-|TRBV3-1/TRBV3-2|-
CASSQVALAKNIQYF
TGTGCCAGCAGCCAAGTGGCCCTAGCTAAAAACATTCAGTACTTC
>TRBJ2-1|once|TRBV5-6|-
CASSLEVQVNNEQFF
TGTGCCAGCAGCTTGGAGGTACAGGTTAACAATGAGCAGTTCTTC